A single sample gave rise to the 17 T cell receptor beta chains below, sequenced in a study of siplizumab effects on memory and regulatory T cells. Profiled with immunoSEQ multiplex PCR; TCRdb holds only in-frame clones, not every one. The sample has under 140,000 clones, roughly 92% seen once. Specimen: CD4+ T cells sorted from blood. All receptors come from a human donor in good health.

The DNA for the CDR3 is TGTGCCAGCAGCAAATTTTTCTCGGCCGGGGCGCGGGGCTATGGCTACACCTTC. It is translated as CASSKFFSAGARGYGYTF. The chain employs TRBV21-1 and TRBJ1-2. TRBV21-1 has pseudogene status. The CDR3 length is 18 residues.

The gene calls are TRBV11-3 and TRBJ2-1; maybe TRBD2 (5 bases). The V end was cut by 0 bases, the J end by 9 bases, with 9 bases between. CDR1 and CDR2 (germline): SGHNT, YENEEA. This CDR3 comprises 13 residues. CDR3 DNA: TGTGCCAGCAGCTTAGAGGTCAGCGGTGAGCAGTTCTTC. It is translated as CASSLEVSGEQFF.

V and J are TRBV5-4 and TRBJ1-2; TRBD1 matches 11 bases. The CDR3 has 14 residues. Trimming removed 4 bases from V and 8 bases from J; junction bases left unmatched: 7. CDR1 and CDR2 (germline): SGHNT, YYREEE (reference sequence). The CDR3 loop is CASSPLDRGRGYTF. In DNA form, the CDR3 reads TGTGCCAGCAGCCCACTGGACAGGGGGCGAGGCTACACCTTC. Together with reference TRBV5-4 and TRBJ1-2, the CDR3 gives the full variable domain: ETGVTQSPTHLIKTRGQQVTLRCSSQSGHNTVSWYQQALGQGPQFIFQYYREEENGRGNFPPRFSGLQFPNYSSELNVNALELDDSALYLCASSPLDRGRGYTFGSGTRLTVV.

The CDR3 reads CASSRLAAAYQETQYF. DNA for the CDR3: TGTGCCAGCAGCCGACTCGCGGCAGCTTACCAAGAGACCCAGTACTTC. The rearrangement uses TRBV7-9 and TRBJ2-5; D not certain. Trimming left V 5 bases short and J 0 bases short, with 16 bases between. Looked up from germline, CDR1 is SEHNR and CDR2 is FQNEAQ (reference sequence). This CDR3 has 16 residues.

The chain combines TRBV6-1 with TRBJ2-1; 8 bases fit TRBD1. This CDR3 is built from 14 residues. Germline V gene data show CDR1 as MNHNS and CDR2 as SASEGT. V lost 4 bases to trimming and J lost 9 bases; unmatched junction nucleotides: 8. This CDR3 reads CASSAGQGGVEQFF. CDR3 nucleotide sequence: TGTGCCAGCAGTGCCGGACAGGGCGGGGTTGAGCAGTTCTTC.

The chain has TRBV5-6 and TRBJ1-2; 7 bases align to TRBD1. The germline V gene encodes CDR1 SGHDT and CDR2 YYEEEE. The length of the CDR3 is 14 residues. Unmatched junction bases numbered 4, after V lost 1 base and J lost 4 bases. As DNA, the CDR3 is TGTGCCAGCAGCTTGACAGGGGCAATCTATGGCTACACCTTC. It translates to CASSLTGAIYGYTF.

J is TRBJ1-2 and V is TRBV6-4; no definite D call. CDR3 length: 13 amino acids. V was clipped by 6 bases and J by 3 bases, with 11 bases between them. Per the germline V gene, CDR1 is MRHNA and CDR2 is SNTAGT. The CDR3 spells CASRGFGYYGYTF. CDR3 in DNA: TGTGCCAGCAGGGGTTTCGGGTACTATGGCTACACCTTC.

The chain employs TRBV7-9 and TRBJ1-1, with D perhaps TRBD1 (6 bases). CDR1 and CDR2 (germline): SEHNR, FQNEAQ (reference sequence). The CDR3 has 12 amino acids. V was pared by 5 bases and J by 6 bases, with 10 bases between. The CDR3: CASSTQGPEAFF. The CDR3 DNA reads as TGTGCCAGCAGCACCCAGGGGCCTGAAGCTTTCTTT.

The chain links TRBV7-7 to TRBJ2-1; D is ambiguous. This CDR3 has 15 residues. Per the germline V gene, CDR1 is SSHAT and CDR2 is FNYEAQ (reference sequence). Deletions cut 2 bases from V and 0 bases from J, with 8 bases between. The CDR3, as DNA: TGTGCCAGCAGCTTATCATCCAGCTCCTACAATGAGCAGTTCTTC. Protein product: CASSLSSSSYNEQFF.

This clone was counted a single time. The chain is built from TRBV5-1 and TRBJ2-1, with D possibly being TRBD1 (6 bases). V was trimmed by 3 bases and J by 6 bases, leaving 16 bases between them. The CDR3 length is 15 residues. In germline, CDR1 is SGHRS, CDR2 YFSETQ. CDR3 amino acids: CASSSDSTPTNEQFF. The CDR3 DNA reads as TGCGCCAGCAGCTCGGACAGTACCCCGACCAATGAGCAGTTCTTC. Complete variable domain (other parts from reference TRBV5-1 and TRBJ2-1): KAGVTQTPRYLIKTRGQQVTLSCSPISGHRSVSWYQQTPGQGLQFLFEYFSETQRNKGNFPGRFSGRQFSNSRSEMNVSTLELGDSALYLCASSSDSTPTNEQFFGPGTRLTVL.

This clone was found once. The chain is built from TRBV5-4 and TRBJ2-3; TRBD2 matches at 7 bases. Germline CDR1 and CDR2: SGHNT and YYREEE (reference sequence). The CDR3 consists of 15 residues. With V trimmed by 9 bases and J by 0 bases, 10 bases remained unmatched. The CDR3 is CATRGVSASTDTQYF. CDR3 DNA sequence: TGTGCCACCCGGGGGGTCTCGGCTAGCACAGATACGCAGTATTTT. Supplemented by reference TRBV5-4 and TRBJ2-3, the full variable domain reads ETGVTQSPTHLIKTRGQQVTLRCSSQSGHNTVSWYQQALGQGPQFIFQYYREEENGRGNFPPRFSGLQFPNYSSELNVNALELDDSALYLCATRGVSASTDTQYFGPGTRLTVL.

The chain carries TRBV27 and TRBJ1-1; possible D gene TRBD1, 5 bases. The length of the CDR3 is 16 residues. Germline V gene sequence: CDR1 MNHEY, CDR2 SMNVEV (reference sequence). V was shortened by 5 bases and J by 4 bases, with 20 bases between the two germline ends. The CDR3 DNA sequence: TGTGCCAGCAGTAGAGTTACCAGGGCCCGGGCCACTGAAGCTTTCTTT. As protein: CASSRVTRARATEAFF.

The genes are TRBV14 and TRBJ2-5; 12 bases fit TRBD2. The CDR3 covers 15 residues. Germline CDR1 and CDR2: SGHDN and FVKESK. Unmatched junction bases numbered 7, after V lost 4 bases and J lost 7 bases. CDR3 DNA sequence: TGTGCCAGCAGCCGACCGGGACTAGCGGGTGGGACCCAGTACTTC. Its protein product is CASSRPGLAGGTQYF.

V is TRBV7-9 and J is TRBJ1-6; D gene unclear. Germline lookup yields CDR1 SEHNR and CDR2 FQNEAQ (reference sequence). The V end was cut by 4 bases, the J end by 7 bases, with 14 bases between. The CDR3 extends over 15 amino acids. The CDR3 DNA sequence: TGTGCCAGCAGCTCCGTGGAGGCAGGAAATTCACCCCTCCACTTT. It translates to CASSSVEAGNSPLHF. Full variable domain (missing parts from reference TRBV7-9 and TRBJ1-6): DTGVSQNPRHKITKRGQNVTFRCDPISEHNRLYWYRQTLGQGPEFLTYFQNEAQLEKSRLLSDRFSAERPKGSFSTLEIQRTEQGDSAMYLCASSSVEAGNSPLHFGNGTRLTVT.

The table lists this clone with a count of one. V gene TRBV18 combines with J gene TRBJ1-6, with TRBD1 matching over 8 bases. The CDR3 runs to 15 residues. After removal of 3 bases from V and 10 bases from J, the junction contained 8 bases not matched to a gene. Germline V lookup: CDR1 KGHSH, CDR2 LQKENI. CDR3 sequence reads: CASSPSTGDLSPLHF. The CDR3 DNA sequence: TGTGCCAGCTCACCGTCGACAGGGGATCTCTCACCCCTCCACTTT.

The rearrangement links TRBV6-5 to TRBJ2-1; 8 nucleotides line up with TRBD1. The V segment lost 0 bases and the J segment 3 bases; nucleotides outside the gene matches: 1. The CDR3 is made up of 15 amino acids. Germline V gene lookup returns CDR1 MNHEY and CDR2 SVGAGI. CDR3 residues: CASSYSGQGYNEQFF. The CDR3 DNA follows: TGTGCCAGCAGTTACTCTGGACAGGGCTACAATGAGCAGTTCTTC.

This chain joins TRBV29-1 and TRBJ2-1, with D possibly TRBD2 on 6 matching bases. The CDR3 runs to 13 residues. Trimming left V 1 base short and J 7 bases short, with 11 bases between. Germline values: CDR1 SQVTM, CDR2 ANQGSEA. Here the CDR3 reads CSVEVRRVNEQFF. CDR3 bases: TGCAGCGTTGAAGTGCGGAGGGTGAATGAGCAGTTCTTC.